The rows below give T cell receptor beta chains drawn from one sample of a study of T cells in Graves' hyperthyroidism and ophthalmopathy. Each CDR3 protein gets one entry after TCRdb re-called the multiplex PCR reads with MiXCR. Of roughly 740,000 distinct CDR3 sequences in the sample, 16% were seen once. Sequencing used blood. The receptors originated from a man younger than 30 with Graves' hyperthyroidism. CDR3s include the opening cysteine and the closing phenylalanine or tryptophan. The order of the fields is clone size, J gene, D gene, V gene, CDR3 protein, CDR3 DNA. The D gene is left open where the match is weak. Rows may omit the clone size; those that give it use once, few, many or a size class.

many	TRBJ2-7	NA	TRBV2	CASRGDLYEQYF	TGTGCCAGCAGAGGGGACCTCTACGAGCAGTACTTC
few	TRBJ2-1	NA	TRBV4-2	CASSDRQTEQFF	TGTGCCAGCAGCGACCGCCAGACTGAGCAGTTCTTC
many	TRBJ2-3	TRBD2	TRBV7-9	CASRGTSGITTDTQYF	TGTGCCAGCCGGGGGACTAGCGGGATAACCACAGATACGCAGTATTTT
many	TRBJ2-3	NA	TRBV24-1	CATSDTSALGSTDTQYF	TGTGCCACCAGTGACACCTCCGCACTGGGTAGCACAGATACGCAGTATTTT
many	TRBJ1-1	NA	TRBV20-1	CSAPTWGVGTEAFF	TGCAGTGCCCCGACCTGGGGGGTTGGGACTGAAGCTTTCTTT
many	TRBJ2-1	NA	TRBV3-1	CASSHEGTVNEQFF	TGTGCCAGCAGCCACGAGGGAACCGTCAATGAGCAGTTCTTC
many	TRBJ2-3	TRBD2	TRBV28	CASSPFIAGAGDTQYF	TGTGCCAGCAGTCCCTTCATAGCGGGAGCCGGAGATACGCAGTATTTT
few	TRBJ1-1	NA	TRBV24-1	CATSESGRMNTEAFF	TGTGCCACCAGTGAGTCCGGGAGAATGAACACTGAAGCTTTCTTT
NA	TRBJ1-2	NA	TRBV4-3	CASSRKLQDYGYTF	TGCGCCAGCAGCCGGAAATTACAGGACTATGGCTACACCTTC
few	TRBJ2-5	NA	TRBV24-1	CATSDPSRGETQYF	TGTGCCACCAGTGACCCCTCTAGGGGTGAGACCCAGTACTTC
NA	TRBJ2-7	TRBD1	TRBV4-3	CASSQERLGTDPNYEQYF	TGCGCCAGCAGCCAAGAGCGTCTTGGGACAGACCCTAACTACGAGCAGTACTTC
few	TRBJ2-3	TRBD2	TRBV30	CAWSLIAGPTDTQYF	TGTGCCTGGTCCCTTATAGCGGGGCCGACAGATACGCAGTATTTT
NA	TRBJ2-5	NA	TRBV11-3	CASSIQKAMVSQETQYF	TGTGCCAGCAGCATCCAAAAGGCCATGGTATCGCAAGAGACCCAGTACTTC
few	TRBJ2-2	NA	TRBV12-3/TRBV12-4	CASSSGGMDTGELFF	TGTGCCAGCAGTTCAGGGGGGATGGACACCGGGGAGCTGTTTTTT
many	TRBJ2-7	TRBD2	TRBV24-1	CATSDPVAGNPYEQYF	TGTGCCACCAGTGATCCCGTAGCGGGAAATCCCTACGAGCAGTACTTC
NA	TRBJ2-7	TRBD2	TRBV30	CAWRKGLAVTYEQYF	TGTGCCTGGAGGAAAGGACTAGCTGTCACCTACGAGCAGTACTTC
few	TRBJ2-7	TRBD2	TRBV30	CAWSPGLASSYEQYF	TGTGCCTGGAGTCCGGGACTAGCGAGCTCCTACGAGCAGTACTTC
many	TRBJ1-4	TRBD1	TRBV7-6	CASSSEGAGNEKLFF	TGTGCCAGCAGCTCAGAGGGGGCGGGGAATGAAAAACTGTTTTTT
few	TRBJ2-3	TRBD2	TRBV7-6	CASSLLAGALNTQYF	TGTGCCAGCAGCTTACTAGCGGGAGCGTTGAATACGCAGTATTTT
NA	TRBJ1-5	NA	TRBV2	CASSGFPNSSNQPQHF	TGTGCCAGCAGTGGGTTTCCGAATAGTAGCAATCAGCCCCAGCATTTT
NA	TRBJ1-1	TRBD1	TRBV27	CASSLAGQGASTEAFF	TGTGCCAGCAGTTTGGCGGGACAGGGGGCGAGCACTGAAGCTTTCTTT
many	TRBJ1-1	NA	TRBV7-8	CASSLEGRVDAEAFF	TGTGCCAGCAGCTTAGAAGGCAGGGTAGACGCTGAAGCTTTCTTT
few	TRBJ2-3	NA	TRBV7-2	CASSAQVSHTDTRYF	TGTGCCAGCAGCGCTCAGGTTTCCCACACAGATACGCGGTATTTT
many	TRBJ1-1	NA	TRBV12-3/TRBV12-4	CASSESEAFF	TGTGCCAGCTCCGAGAGCGAAGCTTTCTTT
many	TRBJ2-3	TRBD2	TRBV2	CASSETKGTSGIRGTDTQYF	TGTGCCAGCAGTGAAACGAAAGGGACTAGCGGGATCCGGGGCACAGATACGCAGTATTTT
many	TRBJ2-7	NA	TRBV27	CASSRADTSYEQYF	TGTGCCAGCAGTCGCGCCGACACTTCCTACGAGCAGTACTTC
many	TRBJ2-7	NA	TRBV12-3/TRBV12-4	CASSFTGTPYEQYF	TGTGCCAGCAGTTTTACAGGGACCCCTTACGAGCAGTACTTC
many	TRBJ1-1	NA	TRBV5-1	CASSLGHLNTEAFF	TGCGCCAGCAGCTTGGGACACTTGAACACTGAAGCTTTCTTT
many	TRBJ2-3	TRBD2	TRBV13	CASSARLAGSSGDTQYF	TGTGCCAGCAGCGCCAGACTAGCGGGATCTTCCGGGGATACGCAGTATTTT
NA	TRBJ1-6	NA	TRBV28	CASSLGHRNSPLHF	TGTGCCAGCAGTTTAGGGCACAGGAATTCACCCCTCCACTTT
few	TRBJ2-1	NA	TRBV6-1	CASNKGGGSEQFF	TGTGCCAGCAATAAAGGTGGGGGGAGTGAGCAGTTCTTC
few	TRBJ1-2	NA	TRBV11-2	CASSLASGANYGYTF	TGTGCCAGCAGCTTAGCATCGGGAGCTAACTATGGCTACACCTTC
NA	TRBJ2-3	TRBD2	TRBV10-1	CASSESSRGLAGAITDTQYF	TGCGCCAGCAGTGAGTCAAGTCGTGGACTAGCGGGAGCCATCACAGATACGCAGTATTTT
NA	TRBJ1-1	NA	TRBV28	CASSFGGGPTEAFF	TGTGCCAGCAGTTTTGGGGGAGGGCCCACTGAAGCTTTCTTT
few	TRBJ1-4	NA	TRBV20-1	CSASGDFNEKLFF	TGCAGTGCTAGTGGGGACTTCAATGAAAAACTGTTTTTT
NA	TRBJ2-1	TRBD1	TRBV24-1	CATTGTGVYNEQFF	TGTGCCACGACCGGGACAGGGGTCTACAATGAGCAGTTCTTC
NA	TRBJ2-5	NA	TRBV10-3	CAISESREGPQYF	TGTGCCATCAGTGAGTCCAGGGAAGGGCCCCAGTACTTC
NA	TRBJ2-4	NA	TRBV28	CASKGGNIQYF	TGTGCCAGCAAGGGGGGAAACATTCAGTACTTC
NA	TRBJ2-1	NA	TRBV7-2	CASSLYTPPSEYNEQFF	TGTGCCAGCAGCTTATATACCCCACCTAGCGAGTACAATGAGCAGTTCTTC
few	TRBJ2-2	TRBD1	TRBV7-3	CASSLTGGQGPAGELFF	TGTGCCAGCAGCTTAACGGGCGGACAGGGGCCCGCCGGGGAGCTGTTTTTT
many	TRBJ2-7	NA	TRBV18	CASSPQVVPYEQYF	TGTGCCAGCTCACCACAGGTTGTGCCCTACGAGCAGTACTTC
many	TRBJ2-5	NA	TRBV6-1	CASSRQTARAKETQYF	TGTGCCAGCAGTCGTCAGACGGCCCGGGCCAAAGAGACCCAGTACTTC